This entry lists 28 T cell receptor beta chains sequenced from one sample in a study of blood T cell repertoires in COVID-19. Repertoires were generated with immunoSEQ multiplex PCR, while TCRdb's copy carries only in-frame clones and drops some. The data show 160,000 or so clones, roughly 81% seen once. The specimen sequenced was peripheral blood. These receptors were taken from a man between 35 and 55 years old with acute or convalescent COVID-19.

J is TRBJ2-3 and V is TRBV6-1, with D possibly matching TRBD2 (6 bases). This CDR3 contains 17 residues. Germline CDR1 reads MNHNS; CDR2 reads SASEGT. Trimming pared 0 bases from V and 1 base from J, leaving 14 bases between. CDR3 nucleotide sequence: TGTGCCAGCAGTGAAGCGGTGGGAATAGCGGGCACAGATACGCAGTATTTT. This gives the protein CASSEAVGIAGTDTQYF.

The sample holds one count of this clone. The V and J genes are TRBV7-2 and TRBJ2-1, with 7 positions matching TRBD1. Germline lookup yields CDR1 SGHTA and CDR2 FQGNSA. CDR3 length: 14 residues. J lost 9 bases, V lost 4 bases, and 9 bases had no gene match. The CDR3 region has the DNA TGTGCCAGCAGCTCCGGGCCTGACAGGGTTGAGCAGTTCTTC. Encoded protein: CASSSGPDRVEQFF.

This clone was seen once. The V and J genes are TRBV24-1 and TRBJ2-1; 8 bases align to TRBD1. V was pared by 7 bases and J by 4 bases, with 11 bases of the junction left unmatched. This CDR3 has 16 amino acids. From germline, CDR1 is KGHDR and CDR2 SFDVKD. The CDR3 sequence: CATSRLGQGLYNEQFF. CDR3 bases: TGTGCCACCAGCAGACTAGGACAGGGACTTTACAATGAGCAGTTCTTC.

The chain uses TRBV5-4 and TRBJ1-1; 7 bases agree with TRBD1. This CDR3 is built from 14 residues. V gave up 0 bases and J gave up 5 bases; unmatched junction bases: 4. Per germline, CDR1 SGHNT and CDR2 YYREEE (reference sequence). The CDR3: CASSLEQGRTEAFF. In nucleotides, the CDR3 is TGTGCCAGCAGCTTGGAACAGGGGCGGACTGAAGCTTTCTTT. Complete variable domain (other parts from reference TRBV5-4 and TRBJ1-1): ETGVTQSPTHLIKTRGQQVTLRCSSQSGHNTVSWYQQALGQGPQFIFQYYREEENGRGNFPPRFSGLQFPNYSSELNVNALELDDSALYLCASSLEQGRTEAFFGQGTRLTVV.

The J gene is TRBJ1-6, the V gene TRBV3-1 (or the pseudogene TRBV3-2), with a weak D call TRBD1 (5 bases). From germline, CDR1 is LGHDT and CDR2 YNNKEL (reference sequence). V lost 5 bases, J lost 2 bases, and 16 bases lay in between. CDR3 size: 17 residues. CDR3: CASSGGEGWTYNSPLHF. The CDR3 region has the DNA TGTGCCAGCAGCGGGGGGGAGGGGTGGACCTATAATTCACCCCTCCACTTT.

The gene calls are TRBV9 and TRBJ1-2, with 8 bases that match TRBD1. V trimming: 3 bases; J trimming: 4 bases; junction bases outside the gene matches: 8. The CDR3 extends over 15 amino acids. The germline CDR1 and CDR2 sequences are SGDLS and YYNGEE. Here the CDR3 reads CASSGIGQGGYGYTF. The CDR3 DNA reads TGTGCCAGCAGCGGGATCGGACAGGGTGGCTATGGCTACACCTTC. Together with reference TRBV9 and TRBJ1-2, the CDR3 gives the full variable domain: DSGVTQTPKHLITATGQRVTLRCSPRSGDLSVYWYQQSLDQGLQFLIQYYNGEERAKGNILERFSAQQFPDLHSELNLSSLELGDSALYFCASSGIGQGGYGYTFGSGTRLTVV.

J is TRBJ1-3 and V is TRBV7-6; 9 nucleotides match TRBD1. Looked up from germline, CDR1 is SGHVS and CDR2 is FNYEAQ. Trimming took 4 bases from V and 0 from J; bases not matched to a gene: 1. The CDR3 extends over 15 amino acids. The CDR3 protein is CASSWTGDSGNTIYF. The CDR3 DNA sequence: TGTGCCAGCAGCTGGACAGGGGACTCTGGAAACACCATATATTTT.

The chain employs TRBV11-3 and TRBJ2-1; D remains ambiguous. The CDR3 runs to 14 residues. The germline V gene has CDR1 SGHNT and CDR2 YENEEA. The germline V and J ends were trimmed by 5 bases and 10 bases, with 18 bases remaining between them. CDR3 region: CASSPSEVFGEQFF. The CDR3, as DNA: TGTGCCAGCAGCCCTTCTGAGGTGTTCGGGGAGCAGTTCTTC.

The chain recombines TRBV11-3 with TRBJ1-3; D unresolved. Trimming removed 3 bases from V and 7 bases from J, with 4 bases in between. The germline V gene has CDR1 SGHNT and CDR2 YENEEA. The CDR3 sequence is 11 residues long. The CDR3 protein is CASSLSNTIYF. In DNA form, the CDR3 reads TGTGCCAGCAGCTTGTCTAACACCATATATTTT.

The V and J genes are TRBV7-9 and TRBJ1-1; the D is unclear. The CDR3 extends over 15 amino acids. The germline V gene has CDR1 SEHNR and CDR2 FQNEAQ (reference sequence). Between the trimmed V and J ends, which lost 5 bases and 1 base, there was a span of 14 bases. DNA of the CDR3: TGTGCCAGCAGCCGGGAGGAAAGAAAGAACACTGAAGCTTTCTTT. Residues: CASSREERKNTEAFF.

This chain joins TRBV6-2 or TRBV6-3 and TRBJ2-7; D possibly corresponds to TRBD2 (5 bases). Germline CDR1 MNHEY, CDR2 SVGEGT. Trimming pared 2 bases from V and 2 bases from J, leaving 7 bases between. The CDR3 consists of 13 residues. As DNA, the CDR3 is TGTGCCAGCAGTTACCGGGGAACCTACGAGCAGTACTTC. As protein: CASSYRGTYEQYF.

This rearrangement joins TRBV19 to TRBJ1-5; the D gene is possibly TRBD1 (5 bases). From germline, CDR1 is LNHDA and CDR2 SQIVND (reference sequence). The CDR3 has 14 amino acids. Trimming removed 0 bases from V and 9 bases from J, with 12 bases in between. CDR3 amino acids: CASSIEGRGSPQHF. The CDR3 DNA reads TGTGCCAGTAGTATAGAAGGTAGGGGATCGCCCCAGCATTTT.

The V and J genes are TRBV20-1 and TRBJ2-5, with TRBD2 identical over 8 bases. Losses at the gene ends were 3 bases for V and 4 bases for J; bases not matched to a gene: 7. The V gene's germline CDR1 is DFQATT and CDR2 SNEGSKA (reference sequence). The CDR3 is 14 amino acids. In nucleotides, the CDR3 is TGCAGTGCTAGTCTAGCGGGCGGGAGAGAGACCCAGTACTTC. Its protein product is CSASLAGGRETQYF.

This clone has only a few counts. V is TRBV11-2 and J is TRBJ2-5; D unresolved. The CDR3 runs 15 residues. CDR1 is SGHAT and CDR2 is FQNNGV in the germline V gene. Trimming removed 7 bases from V and 2 bases from J, with 17 bases in between. CDR3 protein: CASTLQQYSQETQYF. The CDR3 region has the DNA TGTGCCAGCACCCTACAGCAGTACTCACAAGAGACCCAGTACTTC.

The V and J genes are TRBV28 and TRBJ1-5, with 11 bases fitting TRBD1. Per germline, CDR1 MDHEN and CDR2 SYDVKM. This CDR3 is built from 15 residues. The ends lost 6 bases at V and 7 bases at J; junction bases unmatched: 8. CDR3 sequence (DNA): TGTGCCAGCAGCAGCCCGGACAGGGGGCGACAGCCCCAGCATTTT. Translation gives CASSSPDRGRQPQHF.

The CDR3 DNA reads as TGTGCCAGCAGTGAACAGCGGAACACTGAAGCTTTCTTT. It codes for CASSEQRNTEAFF. This chain uses TRBV2 with TRBJ1-1, with D unresolved. Germline V gene sequence: CDR1 SNHLY, CDR2 FYNNEI. V lost 2 bases and J 1 base, leaving 5 bases between the germline ends. There are 13 residues in the CDR3.

The V gene is TRBV11-2, the J gene TRBJ2-1; TRBD2 aligns across 7 bases. CDR1 and CDR2 from the germline V gene are SGHAT and FQNNGV. The CDR3 consists of 13 residues. Trimming took 4 bases from V and 6 from J; bases not matched to a gene: 3. The CDR3 sequence is CASSSERGNEQFF. The DNA of the CDR3 is TGTGCCAGCAGCTCCGAGCGGGGCAATGAGCAGTTCTTC.

In this sample, this clone turned up once. The sample has other DNA sequences that encode this CDR3 too. The rearrangement links TRBV5-1 to TRBJ1-3; D perhaps matches TRBD1 (6 bases). V was trimmed by 0 bases and J by 4 bases, leaving 11 bases between them. The CDR3 is made up of 15 amino acids. Germline CDR1 SGHRS, CDR2 YFSETQ. As DNA, the CDR3 is TGCGCCAGCAGCTTGGGGCAGGGGTTCGGAAACACCATATATTTT. It encodes CASSLGQGFGNTIYF.

The genes are TRBV5-1 and TRBJ2-7, with D possibly TRBD2 on 5 matching bases. The germline V and J ends were trimmed by 6 bases and 2 bases, with 12 bases remaining between them. The length of the CDR3 is 13 residues. Germline values: CDR1 SGHRS, CDR2 YFSETQ. CDR3 region: CASTEAGAYEQYF. CDR3 in DNA: TGCGCCAGCACTGAGGCGGGCGCCTACGAGCAGTACTTC.

The genes are TRBV25-1 and TRBJ2-5, with TRBD2 matching 11 bases. J was trimmed by 2 bases and V by 5 bases; bases with no gene match: 7. Germline CDR1 MGHDK, CDR2 SYGVNS. The CDR3 has 16 residues. CDR3 protein: CASSPRLAGQQETQYF. The CDR3 bases are TGTGCCAGCAGTCCACGACTAGCGGGGCAACAAGAGACCCAGTACTTC.

This sequence joins TRBV7-9 and TRBJ1-6; D is unresolved. CDR1 is SEHNR, CDR2 FQNEAQ, per germline (reference sequence). The V and J ends lost 5 bases and 10 bases respectively, with 12 bases between them. This CDR3 region has 13 residues. The chain's CDR3 is CASSRVGGSPLHF. The CDR3 coding sequence is TGTGCCAGCAGCCGAGTGGGAGGATCACCCCTCCACTTT.

The chain employs TRBV27 and TRBJ2-3; D gene ambiguous. The CDR3 consists of 15 residues. V dropped 3 bases and J dropped 1 base, with 11 bases sitting between them. CDR1 and CDR2 from the germline V gene are MNHEY and SMNVEV (reference sequence). The CDR3 coding sequence is TGTGCCAGCAGTTTGACTTCCGTCGGCACAGATACGCAGTATTTT. It encodes CASSLTSVGTDTQYF.

The chain uses TRBV6-6 and TRBJ1-6; 9 bases match TRBD1. V shed 2 bases, J shed 6 bases, and the junction held 2 bases outside the gene matches. This CDR3 is built from 15 residues. The germline V gene encodes CDR1 MNHNY and CDR2 SVGAGI (reference sequence). The CDR3 sequence is CASSYPGQGNSPLHF. The CDR3 DNA sequence: TGTGCCAGCAGTTACCCGGGACAGGGTAATTCACCCCTCCACTTT.

This clone has more than one count but fewer than ten. The chain is built from TRBV7-9 and TRBJ2-1; TRBD1 is a possible D gene (5 bases). CDR1 is SEHNR, CDR2 FQNEAQ, per germline (reference sequence). V lost 7 bases and J lost 3, with 13 bases in between. This CDR3 region has 14 residues. The CDR3 nucleotides are TGTGCCAGCAAACAGGACACAAACTACAATGAGCAGTTCTTC. The encoded protein is CASKQDTNYNEQFF.

The rearrangement uses TRBV7-2 and TRBJ1-1; D possibly corresponds to TRBD1 (5 bases). Germline V gene data show CDR1 as SGHTA and CDR2 as FQGNSA. Trimming left V 6 bases short and J 0 bases short, with 14 bases between. CDR3 length: 15 residues. CDR3 in DNA: TGTGCCAGCAGACACTGGGGGGGGATGAACACTGAAGCTTTCTTT. Translating gives CASRHWGGMNTEAFF.

The rearrangement joins TRBV6-2 or TRBV6-3 to TRBJ1-6, with TRBD1 identical over 10 bases. The CDR3 loop spans 16 amino acids. Looked up from germline, CDR1 is MNHEY and CDR2 is SVGEGT. J gave up 7 bases and V 6 bases, and 9 bases lay outside the gene matches. The DNA of the CDR3 is TGTGCCAGCAGCACCGGGACAGGGGTCTGGAATTCACCCCTCCACTTT. Its protein product is CASSTGTGVWNSPLHF.

The count of this clone is one. The chain employs TRBV7-8 and TRBJ2-3; 11 positions agree with TRBD2. The CDR3 sequence is 16 residues long. Germline V gene data show CDR1 as SGHVS and CDR2 as FQNEAQ. J gave up 1 base and V 5 bases, and 5 bases lay outside the gene matches. CDR3 in amino acids: CASSKLSGGGTDTQYF. The CDR3 DNA sequence: TGTGCCAGCAGCAAGCTTAGCGGGGGGGGCACAGATACGCAGTATTTT.

As DNA, the CDR3 is TGTGCCAGCAGTTCCCATGGACAGGGTTACGAGCAGTACTTC. Its protein product is CASSSHGQGYEQYF. The chain carries TRBV6-6 and TRBJ2-7, with 8 bases identical to TRBD1. V shed 4 bases and J 4 bases; nucleotides not matched to a gene: 6. The CDR3 contains 14 residues. Germline V gene data show CDR1 as MNHNY and CDR2 as SVGAGI (reference sequence).